This TCR beta chain stems from a study of radiation and T cells in renal cell carcinoma. Study background: Nephrectomy followed 15 Gy stereotactic body radiation by 4 weeks.

CDR1 is MNHNS, CDR2 SASEGT, per germline. V was pared by 3 bases and J by 0 bases, with 18 bases between. CDR3 length equals 17 residues. The time point: baseline pretreatment blood. Treatment defined: 15 Gy SBRT to primary tumor, nephrectomy 4 weeks later. Blood was sampled at baseline, 2 weeks and 4 weeks after SBRT. Clear cell pathology was present in this patient's renal cell carcinoma. With respect to this clone: Its antigen is unknown.

Produced via immunoSEQ multiplex PCR; TCRdb's table is partial and in-frame only. The sample yields 90,000 to 95,000 clones, 82% seen once. Study results and limitations: In blood, top tumor clones expanded by 2 weeks, shrinking by 4.

The chain has TRBV6-1 and TRBJ2-7; D is tentatively TRBD1 or TRBD2 (5 bases each). The receptor was isolated from a man in his sixties with renal cell carcinoma. The material sequenced was blood, taken from a patient whose treatment included radiotherapy and nephrectomy. This chain's CDR3 is CASSERGAAGSSYEQYF. The CDR3, as DNA: TGTGCCAGCAGTGAGAGGGGAGCGGCAGGGAGCTCCTACGAGCAGTACTTC.